This T cell receptor (beta chain) was profiled in a study of cytomegalovirus exposure and HLA in healthy donors. Researchers ran the PCR with 60 Vbeta and 13 Jbeta primers. Profiled with immunoSEQ multiplex PCR; TCRdb holds only in-frame clones, not every one. Of about 150,000 clones listed, 70% to 80% were seen once; the top ten hold under 4.5%. Only a few counts were recorded for this clone. The CDR3 is made up of 16 amino acids. The germline gives CDR1 SGHRS, CDR2 YFSETQ. V lost 4 bases and J lost 3; bases outside the gene matches: 8. The V and J genes are TRBV5-1 and TRBJ1-4, with TRBD1 matching over 8 bases. This TCR was recovered from a woman between 40 and 55 years old in good health and CMV-seronegative. The sample was PBMCs. The CDR3 coding sequence is TGCGCCAGCAGCGCCCGACAGGGGAGGTCTAATGAAAAACTGTTTTTT. Protein: CASSARQGRSNEKLFF. Complete variable domain (other parts from reference TRBV5-1 and TRBJ1-4): KAGVTQTPRYLIKTRGQQVTLSCSPISGHRSVSWYQQTPGQGLQFLFEYFSETQRNKGNFPGRFSGRQFSNSRSEMNVSTLELGDSALYLCASSARQGRSNEKLFFGSGTQLSVL.